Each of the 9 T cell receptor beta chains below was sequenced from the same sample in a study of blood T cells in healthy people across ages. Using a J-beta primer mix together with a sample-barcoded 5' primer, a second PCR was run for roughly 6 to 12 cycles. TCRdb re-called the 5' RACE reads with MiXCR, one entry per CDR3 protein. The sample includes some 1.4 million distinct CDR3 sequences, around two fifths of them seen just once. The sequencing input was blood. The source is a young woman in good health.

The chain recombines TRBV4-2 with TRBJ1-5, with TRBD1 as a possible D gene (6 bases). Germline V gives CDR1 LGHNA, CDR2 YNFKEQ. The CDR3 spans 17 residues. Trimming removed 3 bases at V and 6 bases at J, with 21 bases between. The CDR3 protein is CASSQEFGQRGGQPQHF. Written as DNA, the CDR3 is TGTGCCAGCAGCCAGGAATTCGGACAGCGTGGAGGTCAGCCCCAGCATTTT.

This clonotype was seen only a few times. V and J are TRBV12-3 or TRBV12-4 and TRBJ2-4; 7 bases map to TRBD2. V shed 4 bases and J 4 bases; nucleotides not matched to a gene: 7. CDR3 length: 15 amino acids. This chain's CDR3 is CASSYWGGSKNIQYF. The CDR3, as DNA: TGTGCCAGCAGTTATTGGGGGGGAAGTAAAAACATTCAGTACTTC.

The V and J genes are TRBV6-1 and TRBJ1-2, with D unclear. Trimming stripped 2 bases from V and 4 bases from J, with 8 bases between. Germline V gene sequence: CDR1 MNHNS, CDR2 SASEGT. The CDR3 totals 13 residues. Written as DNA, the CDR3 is TGTGCCAGCAGTGAAAGGATTTTCTATGGCTACACCTTC. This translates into CASSERIFYGYTF.

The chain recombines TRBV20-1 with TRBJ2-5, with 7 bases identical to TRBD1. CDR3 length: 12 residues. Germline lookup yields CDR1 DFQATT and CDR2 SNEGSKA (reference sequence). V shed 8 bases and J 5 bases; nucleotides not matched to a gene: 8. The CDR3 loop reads CSTGDRAETQYF. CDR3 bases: TGCAGTACAGGAGACAGGGCGGAGACCCAGTACTTC.

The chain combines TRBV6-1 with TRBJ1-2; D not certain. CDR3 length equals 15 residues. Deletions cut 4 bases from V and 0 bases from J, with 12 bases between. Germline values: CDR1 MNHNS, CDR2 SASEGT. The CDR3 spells CASSVPAGANYGYTF. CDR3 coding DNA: TGTGCCAGCAGTGTCCCGGCCGGGGCTAACTATGGCTACACCTTC.

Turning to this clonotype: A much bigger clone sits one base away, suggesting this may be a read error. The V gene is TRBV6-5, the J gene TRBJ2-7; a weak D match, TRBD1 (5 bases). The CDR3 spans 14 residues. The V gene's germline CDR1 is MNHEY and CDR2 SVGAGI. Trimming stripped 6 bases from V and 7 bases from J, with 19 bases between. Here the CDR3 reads CASRDRTKGDEQYF. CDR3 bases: TGTGCCAGCAGGGACCGAACAAAAGGGGATGAGCAGTACTTC.

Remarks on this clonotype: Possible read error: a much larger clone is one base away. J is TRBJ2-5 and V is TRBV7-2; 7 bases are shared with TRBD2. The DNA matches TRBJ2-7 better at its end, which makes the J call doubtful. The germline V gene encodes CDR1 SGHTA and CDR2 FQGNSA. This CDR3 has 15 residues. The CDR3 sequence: CASSLSAGSPYEQYF. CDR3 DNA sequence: TGTGCCAGCAGCTTATCAGCGGGGAGCCCCTACGAGCAGTACTTC.

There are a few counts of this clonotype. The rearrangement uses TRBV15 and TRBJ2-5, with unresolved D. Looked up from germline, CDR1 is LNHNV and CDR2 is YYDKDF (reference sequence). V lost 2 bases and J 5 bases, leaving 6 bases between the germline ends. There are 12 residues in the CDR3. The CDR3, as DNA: TGTGCCACCAGCAGAACGCGGGAGACCCAGTACTTC. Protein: CATSRTRETQYF. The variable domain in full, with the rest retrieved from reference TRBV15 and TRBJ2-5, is DAMVIQNPRYQVTQFGKPVTLSCSQTLNHNVMYWYQQKSSQAPKLLFHYYDKDFNNEADTPDNFQSRRPNTSFCFLDIRSPGLGDTAMYLCATSRTRETQYFGPGTRLLVL.

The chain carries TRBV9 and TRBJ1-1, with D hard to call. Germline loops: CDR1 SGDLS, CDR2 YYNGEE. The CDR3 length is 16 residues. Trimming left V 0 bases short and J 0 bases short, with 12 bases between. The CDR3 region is CASSVAQVIMNTEAFF. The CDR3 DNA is TGTGCCAGCAGCGTAGCCCAGGTCATAATGAACACTGAAGCTTTCTTT.